The T cell receptor (beta chain) described here comes from a study of response to subunit inactivated influenza vaccine. One entry per CDR3 protein results from TCRdb running MiXCR on the RT-PCR reads. The repertoire holds 450,000 to 700,000 distinct CDR3 sequences, with 12% to 15% as singletons. This CDR3 is built from 17 residues. Germline assignment: CDR1 SEHNR and CDR2 FQNEAQ (reference sequence). The V end lost 5 bases, the J end lost 3 bases, and 17 bases lay between the germline ends. The sample was PBMCs from blood, taken 12 days after vaccination. The TCR originated in a man aged 45 to 65 who received an inactivated influenza vaccine. The chain is built from TRBV7-9 and TRBJ2-6, with D tentatively TRBD1 or TRBD2 (6 bases each). The CDR3 here is CASSPMGGRFGANVLTF. DNA of the CDR3: TGTGCCAGCAGCCCTATGGGGGGCCGGTTTGGGGCCAACGTCCTGACTTTC.